What follows is one T cell receptor beta chain and its context. The data stem from a study of T cell changes during pregnancy in multiple sclerosis. The protocol was immunoSEQ multiplex PCR, while the TCRdb copy is restricted to in-frame clones and leaves out a portion. This sample has about 80,000 clones; about 90% occur once, and the top ten carry 1.4% to 1.5%. The CDR3 is 12 residues long. CDR1 MNHEY and CDR2 SVGAGI come from the germline V gene. The ends lost 2 bases at V and 13 bases at J; junction bases unmatched: 5. The chain employs TRBV6-5 and TRBJ2-1, with TRBD2 matching over 7 bases. This TCR was sampled from a female donor with multiple sclerosis, enrolled in a pregnancy study. The specimen was peripheral blood, collected before pregnancy. The DNA of the CDR3 is TGTGCCAGCAGTTACGGCGGGGGACTACAGTTCTTC. Amino acid sequence: CASSYGGGLQFF.